A single sample is the source of the 8 T cell receptor beta chains below, sequenced in a study of spatial heterogeneity in lung cancer. General study results and limits: Tumor mutation counts were tracked by expanded intratumoral alpha and beta TCR counts.

Time point indicated: sample taken at primary tumor resection. Their antigens remain unidentified. TCRdb re-analysed the 5' RACE reads in MiXCR, keeping a single row per CDR3 protein. The sample includes about 10,000 distinct CDR3 sequences, around 11% of them seen just once. The sample consisted of lung tumor tissue, taken at surgery. The source is a female donor with early-stage non-small cell lung cancer.

To note about this clonotype: A much larger clone differs by one base, so this may be a read error. The chain carries TRBV29-1 and TRBJ2-5; a weak D match, TRBD1 (5 bases). V dropped 0 bases and J dropped 9 bases, with 17 bases sitting between them. The length of the CDR3 is 14 residues. Per germline, CDR1 SQVTM and CDR2 ANQGSEA. The CDR3 region is CSVEDGAGYEAQYF. The CDR3 DNA reads TGCAGCGTTGAAGATGGGGCAGGGTATGAGGCCCAGTACTTC. The full variable domain, in which reference TRBV29-1 and TRBJ2-5 provide the parts outside the CDR3, is SAVISQKPSRDICQRGTSLTIQCQVDSQVTMMFWYRQQPGQSLTLIATANQGSEATYESGFVIDKFPISRPNLTFSTLTVSNMSPEDSSIYLCSVEDGAGYEAQYFGPGTRLLVL.

This clonotype was observed at least ten times. The chain uses TRBV29-1 and TRBJ2-1, with D unclear. V was clipped by 6 bases and J by 3 bases, with 9 bases between them. Germline V CDR1 and CDR2: SQVTM, ANQGSEA. The CDR3 loop spans 12 amino acids. CDR3 sequence reads: CSVARNYNEQFF. CDR3 bases: TGCAGCGTCGCAAGAAACTACAATGAGCAGTTCTTC.

This chain links TRBV7-2 with TRBJ2-7; maybe TRBD1 (5 bases). This CDR3 has 15 amino acids. CDR1 is SGHTA, CDR2 FQGNSA, per germline. The ends were cut back, 1 base at V and 6 bases at J, with 16 bases in the middle. CDR3 nucleotides: TGTGCCAGCAGCTTAGTTCCGGGCAGGGCCCCCGAGCAGTACTTC. This encodes CASSLVPGRAPEQYF.

This clonotype was seen ten or more times. The V call is TRBV28, the J call TRBJ1-4; D perhaps matches TRBD1 (6 bases). Per germline, CDR1 MDHEN and CDR2 SYDVKM. The V and J ends lost 5 bases and 8 bases respectively, with 18 bases between them. The CDR3 has 15 residues. As DNA, the CDR3 is TGTGCCAGCAGTCTTGACAGGCTTTGGGGGGAAAAACTGTTTTTT. Encoded protein: CASSLDRLWGEKLFF.

The sample holds many counts of this clonotype. This chain joins TRBV19 and TRBJ2-1; 12 positions match TRBD2. This CDR3 has 18 residues. V lost 6 bases and J lost 13; bases outside the gene matches: 22. Germline V lookup: CDR1 LNHDA, CDR2 SQIVND (reference sequence). CDR3 nucleotides: TGTGCCAGTAGAGAGACTAGCGGGAGTGGGAGGGGCAGCAGGGTCCAGTTCTTC. Translated, it gives CASRETSGSGRGSRVQFF.

The chain joins TRBV20-1 to TRBJ2-2; maybe TRBD2 (6 bases). The CDR3 spans 15 residues. V gave up 5 bases and J gave up 0 bases, with 13 bases separating them. CDR1 is DFQATT, CDR2 SNEGSKA, per germline (reference sequence). The CDR3 region is CSAPRLGTNTGELFF. In nucleotides, the CDR3 is TGCAGTGCTCCTCGACTAGGGACGAACACCGGGGAGCTGTTTTTT.

The chain is built from TRBV5-6 and TRBJ1-1; unclear D gene. The CDR3 length is 13 residues. CDR1 SGHDT and CDR2 YYEEEE come from the germline V gene. Deletions cut 3 bases from V and 1 base from J, with 7 bases between. CDR3 sequence reads: CASSSDANTEAFF. CDR3 in DNA: TGTGCCAGCAGCTCGGATGCGAACACTGAAGCTTTCTTT.

This rearrangement joins TRBV3-1 to TRBJ1-3; perhaps TRBD1 as D (6 bases). Between the trimmed V and J ends, which lost 1 base and 3 bases, there was a span of 13 bases. The CDR3 consists of 16 residues. Germline CDR1 reads LGHDT; CDR2 reads YNNKEL (reference sequence). CDR3 sequence: CASSQVAGGGGNTIYF. As DNA, the CDR3 is TGTGCCAGCAGCCAAGTGGCCGGGGGCGGTGGAAACACCATATATTTT.